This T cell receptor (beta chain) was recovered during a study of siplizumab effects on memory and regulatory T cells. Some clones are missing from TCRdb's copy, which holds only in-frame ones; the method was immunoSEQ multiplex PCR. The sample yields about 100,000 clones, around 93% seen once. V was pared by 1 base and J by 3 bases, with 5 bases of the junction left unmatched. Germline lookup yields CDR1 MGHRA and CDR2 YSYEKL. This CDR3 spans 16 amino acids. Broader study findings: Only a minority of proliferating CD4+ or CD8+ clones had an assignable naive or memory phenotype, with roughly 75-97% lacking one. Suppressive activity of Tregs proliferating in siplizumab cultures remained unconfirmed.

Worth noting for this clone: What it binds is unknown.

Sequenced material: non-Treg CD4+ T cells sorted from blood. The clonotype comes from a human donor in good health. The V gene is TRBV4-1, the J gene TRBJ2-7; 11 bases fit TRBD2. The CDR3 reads CASSQATSGSIYEQYF. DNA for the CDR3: TGCGCCAGCAGCCAAGCCACTAGCGGGAGTATCTACGAGCAGTACTTC.